The T cell receptor (beta chain) under discussion was sequenced for a study of graft-versus-host responses after intestinal transplantation. On the study more broadly: Multivisceral, liver-intestinal, or isolated intestinal transplants were received by the recipients.

This clone came up a few times. Using immunoSEQ multiplex PCR, the repertoire was profiled, and TCRdb retains in-frame clones only, with some absent. The data contain thousands of clones, 30% to 40% of them singletons. V gave up 6 bases and J gave up 0 bases, with 11 bases separating them. CDR1 is SNHLY, CDR2 FYNNEI, per germline. The length of the CDR3 is 15 residues. Findings of the study overall: Early post-transplant declines in HvG were associated with peak levels of circulating GvH clones.

Material: alloreactive CD4+ T cells from a mixed lymphocyte reaction culture, obtained before intestinal transplant. Described subset: CFSE-low proliferating T cells sorted from roughly 6-day pre-transplant mixed lymphocyte reaction (GvH or HvG direction). This clonotype was sampled from a human patient who received an intestinal transplant. J is TRBJ2-2 and V is TRBV2, with D perhaps matching TRBD1 (5 bases). CDR3 coding DNA: TGTGCCAGCAGAGTCAGGGCCACGAACACCGGGGAGCTGTTTTTT. This sequence encodes CASRVRATNTGELFF.